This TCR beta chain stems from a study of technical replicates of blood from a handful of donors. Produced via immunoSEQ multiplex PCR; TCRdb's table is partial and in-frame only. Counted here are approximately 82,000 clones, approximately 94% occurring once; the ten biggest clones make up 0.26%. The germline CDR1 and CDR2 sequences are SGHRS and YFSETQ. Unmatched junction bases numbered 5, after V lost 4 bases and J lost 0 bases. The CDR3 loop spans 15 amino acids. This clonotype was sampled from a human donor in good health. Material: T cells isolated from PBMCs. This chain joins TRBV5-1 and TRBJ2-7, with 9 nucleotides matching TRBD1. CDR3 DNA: TGCGCCAGCAGCCCAGGACAGGGGTTCTCCTACGAGCAGTACTTC. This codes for CASSPGQGFSYEQYF.